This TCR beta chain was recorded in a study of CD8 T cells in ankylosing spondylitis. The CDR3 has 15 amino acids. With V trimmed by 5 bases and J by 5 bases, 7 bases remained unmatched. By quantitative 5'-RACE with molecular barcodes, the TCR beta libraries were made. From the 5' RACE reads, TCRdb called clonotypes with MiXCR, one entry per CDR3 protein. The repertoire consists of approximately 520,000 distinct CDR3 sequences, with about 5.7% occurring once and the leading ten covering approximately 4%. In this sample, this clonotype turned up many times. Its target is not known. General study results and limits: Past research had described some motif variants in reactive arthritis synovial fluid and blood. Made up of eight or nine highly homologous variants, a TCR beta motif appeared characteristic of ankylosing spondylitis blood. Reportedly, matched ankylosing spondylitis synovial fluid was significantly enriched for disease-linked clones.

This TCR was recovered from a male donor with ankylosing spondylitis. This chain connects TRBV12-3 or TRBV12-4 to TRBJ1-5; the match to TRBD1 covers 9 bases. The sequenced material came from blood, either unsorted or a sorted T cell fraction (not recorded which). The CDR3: CASSVQDRGDQPQHF. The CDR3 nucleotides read TGTGCCAGCAGTGTTCAGGACAGGGGTGATCAGCCCCAGCATTTT.